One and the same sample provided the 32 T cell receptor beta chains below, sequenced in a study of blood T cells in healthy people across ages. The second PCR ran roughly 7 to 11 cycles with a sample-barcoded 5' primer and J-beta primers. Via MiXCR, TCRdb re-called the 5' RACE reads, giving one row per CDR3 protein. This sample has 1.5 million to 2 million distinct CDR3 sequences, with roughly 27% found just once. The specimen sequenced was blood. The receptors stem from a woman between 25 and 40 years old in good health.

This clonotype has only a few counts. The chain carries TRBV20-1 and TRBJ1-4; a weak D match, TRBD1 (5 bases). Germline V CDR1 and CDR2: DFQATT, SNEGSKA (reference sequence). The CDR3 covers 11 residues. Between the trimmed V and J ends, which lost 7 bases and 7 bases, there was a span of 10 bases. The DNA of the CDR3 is TGCAGTGTGCCAGGGCGTGAAAAACTGTTTTTT. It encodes CSVPGREKLFF.

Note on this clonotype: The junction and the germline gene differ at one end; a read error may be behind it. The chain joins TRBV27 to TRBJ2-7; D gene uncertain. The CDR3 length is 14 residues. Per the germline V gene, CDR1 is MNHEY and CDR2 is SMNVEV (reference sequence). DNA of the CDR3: TGTGCCAGCAGATCGGCAGGAGCAACCTACGAGCGGTACTTC. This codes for CASRSAGATYERYF.

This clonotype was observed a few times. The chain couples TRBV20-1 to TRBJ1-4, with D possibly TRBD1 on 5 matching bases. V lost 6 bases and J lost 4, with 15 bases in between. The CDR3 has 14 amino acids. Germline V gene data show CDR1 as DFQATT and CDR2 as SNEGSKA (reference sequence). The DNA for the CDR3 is TGCAGTGCCCCGGGAGATGGGGGTAATGAAAAACTGTTTTTT. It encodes CSAPGDGGNEKLFF.

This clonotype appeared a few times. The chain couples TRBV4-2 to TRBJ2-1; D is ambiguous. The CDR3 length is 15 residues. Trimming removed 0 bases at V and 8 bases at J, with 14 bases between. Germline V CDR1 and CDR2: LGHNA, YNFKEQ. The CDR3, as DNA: TGTGCCAGCAGCCAAGAGTCGGGCCAGACCGATGAGCAGTTCTTC. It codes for CASSQESGQTDEQFF.

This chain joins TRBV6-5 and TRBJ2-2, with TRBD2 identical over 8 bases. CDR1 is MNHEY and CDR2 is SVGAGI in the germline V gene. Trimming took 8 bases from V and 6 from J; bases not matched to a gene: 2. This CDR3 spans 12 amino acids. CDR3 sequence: CASQRGSGELFF. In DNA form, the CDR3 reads TGTGCCAGCCAGCGGGGGTCCGGGGAGCTGTTTTTT.

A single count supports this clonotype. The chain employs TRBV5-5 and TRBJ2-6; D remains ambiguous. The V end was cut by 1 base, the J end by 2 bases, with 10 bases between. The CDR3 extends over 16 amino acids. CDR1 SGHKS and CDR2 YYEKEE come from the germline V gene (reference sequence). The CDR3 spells CASSLRRWTGANVLTF. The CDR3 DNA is TGTGCCAGCAGCTTGAGGCGGTGGACTGGGGCCAACGTCCTGACTTTC.

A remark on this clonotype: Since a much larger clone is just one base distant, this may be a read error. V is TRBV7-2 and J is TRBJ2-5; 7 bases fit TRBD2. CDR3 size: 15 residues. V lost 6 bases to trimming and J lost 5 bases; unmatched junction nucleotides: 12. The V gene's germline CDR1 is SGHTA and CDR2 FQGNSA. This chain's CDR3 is CASSSPGLSVETQYF. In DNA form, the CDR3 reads TGTGCCAGCAGTTCACCGGGACTATCCGTTGAGACCCAGTACTTC.

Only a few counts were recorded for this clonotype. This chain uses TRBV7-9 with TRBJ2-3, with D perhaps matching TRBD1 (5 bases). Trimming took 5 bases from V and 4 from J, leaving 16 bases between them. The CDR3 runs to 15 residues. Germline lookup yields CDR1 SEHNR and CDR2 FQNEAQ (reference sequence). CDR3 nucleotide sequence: TGTGCCAGCAGCGCGACTGGGGCGTCGTCAGATACGCAGTATTTT. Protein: CASSATGASSDTQYF.

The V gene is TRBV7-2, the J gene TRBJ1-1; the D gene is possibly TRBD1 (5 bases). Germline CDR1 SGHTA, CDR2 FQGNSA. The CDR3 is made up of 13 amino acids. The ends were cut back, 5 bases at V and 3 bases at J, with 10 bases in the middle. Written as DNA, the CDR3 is TGTGCCAGCAGCATGGGGCCAGACACTGAAGCTTTCTTT. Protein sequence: CASSMGPDTEAFF.

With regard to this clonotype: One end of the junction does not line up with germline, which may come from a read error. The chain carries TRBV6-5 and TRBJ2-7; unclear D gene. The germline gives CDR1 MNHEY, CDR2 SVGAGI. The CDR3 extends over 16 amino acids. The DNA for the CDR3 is TGTGCCAGCAGTTACTCAGGGTACGAAGGCACCTACGAGCGGTACTTC. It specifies CASSYSGYEGTYERYF.

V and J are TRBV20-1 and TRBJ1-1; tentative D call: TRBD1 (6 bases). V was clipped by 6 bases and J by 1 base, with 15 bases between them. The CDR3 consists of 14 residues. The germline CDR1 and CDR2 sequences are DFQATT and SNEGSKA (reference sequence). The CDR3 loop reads CSAYREGTNTEAFF. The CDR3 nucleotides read TGCAGTGCATACAGGGAGGGCACGAACACTGAAGCTTTCTTT.

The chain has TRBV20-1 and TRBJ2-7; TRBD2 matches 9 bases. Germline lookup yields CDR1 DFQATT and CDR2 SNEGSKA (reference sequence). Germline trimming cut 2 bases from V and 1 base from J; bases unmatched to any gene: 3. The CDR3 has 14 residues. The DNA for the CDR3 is TGCAGTGCTAGACTAGCGGGGACTTCCTACGAGCAGTACTTC. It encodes CSARLAGTSYEQYF.

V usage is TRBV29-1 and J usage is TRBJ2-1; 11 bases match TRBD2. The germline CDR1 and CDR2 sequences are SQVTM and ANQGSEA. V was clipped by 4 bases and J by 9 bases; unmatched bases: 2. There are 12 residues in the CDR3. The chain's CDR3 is CSVVAGGPEQFF. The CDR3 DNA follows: TGCAGCGTTGTAGCGGGAGGGCCTGAGCAGTTCTTC.

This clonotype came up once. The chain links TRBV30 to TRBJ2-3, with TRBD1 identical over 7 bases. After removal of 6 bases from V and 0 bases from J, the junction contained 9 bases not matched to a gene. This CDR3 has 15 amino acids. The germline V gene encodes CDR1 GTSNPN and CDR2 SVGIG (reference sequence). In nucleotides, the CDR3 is TGTGCCTGCAAACCGGGACAGTTGAGCACAGATACGCAGTATTTT. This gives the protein CACKPGQLSTDTQYF.

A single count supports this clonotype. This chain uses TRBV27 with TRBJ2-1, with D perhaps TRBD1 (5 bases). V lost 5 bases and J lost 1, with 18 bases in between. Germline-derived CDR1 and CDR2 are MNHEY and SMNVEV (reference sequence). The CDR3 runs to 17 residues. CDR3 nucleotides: TGTGCCAGCAGTCCGAGACAGTTGTCGGCATCCTACAATGAGCAGTTCTTC. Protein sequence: CASSPRQLSASYNEQFF.

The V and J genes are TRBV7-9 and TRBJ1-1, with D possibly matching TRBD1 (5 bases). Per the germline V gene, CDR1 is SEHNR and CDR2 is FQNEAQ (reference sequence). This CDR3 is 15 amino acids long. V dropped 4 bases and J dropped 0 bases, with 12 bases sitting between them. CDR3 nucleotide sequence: TGTGCCAGCAGCTCGAGAGACAGCATGAACACTGAAGCTTTCTTT. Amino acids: CASSSRDSMNTEAFF.

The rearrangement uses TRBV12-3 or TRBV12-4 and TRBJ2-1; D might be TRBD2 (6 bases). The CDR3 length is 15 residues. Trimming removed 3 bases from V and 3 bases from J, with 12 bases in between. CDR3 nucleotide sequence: TGTGCCAGCAGTTTTAATAGCGGAGACTACAATGAGCAGTTCTTC. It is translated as CASSFNSGDYNEQFF.

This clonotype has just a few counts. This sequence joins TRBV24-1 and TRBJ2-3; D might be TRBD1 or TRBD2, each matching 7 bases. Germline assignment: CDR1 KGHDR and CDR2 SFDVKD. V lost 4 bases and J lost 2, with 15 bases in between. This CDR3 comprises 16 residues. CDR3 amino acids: CATSESRGGYTDTQYF. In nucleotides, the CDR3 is TGTGCCACCAGTGAATCCAGGGGGGGCTACACAGATACGCAGTATTTT.

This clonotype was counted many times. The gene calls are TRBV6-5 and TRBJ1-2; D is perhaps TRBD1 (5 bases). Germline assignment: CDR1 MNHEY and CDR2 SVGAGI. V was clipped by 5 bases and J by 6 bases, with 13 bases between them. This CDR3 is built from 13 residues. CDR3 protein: CASSKTATHGYTF. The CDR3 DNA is TGTGCCAGCAGTAAGACAGCGACACATGGCTACACCTTC.

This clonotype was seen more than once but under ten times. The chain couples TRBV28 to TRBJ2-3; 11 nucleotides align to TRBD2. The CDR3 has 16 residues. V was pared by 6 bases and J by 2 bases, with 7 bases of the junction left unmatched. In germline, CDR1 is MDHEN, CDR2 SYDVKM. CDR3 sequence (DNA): TGTGCCAGCAGGCCTCGGACTAGCGGGTACACAGATACGCAGTATTTT. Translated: CASRPRTSGYTDTQYF. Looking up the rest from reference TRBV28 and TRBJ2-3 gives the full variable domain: DVKVTQSSRYLVKRTGEKVFLECVQDMDHENMFWYRQDPGLGLRLIYFSYDVKMKEKGDIPEGYSVSREKKERFSLILESASTNQTSMYLCASRPRTSGYTDTQYFGPGTRLTVL.

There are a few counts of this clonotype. The CDR3 DNA reads TGTGCCAGCAGCTTTCCGGCAGAGACCCAGTACTTC. The encoded protein is CASSFPAETQYF. V is TRBV7-9 and J is TRBJ2-5; D is unresolved. CDR3 length: 12 residues. The V end was cut by 3 bases, the J end by 4 bases, with 6 bases between. Germline V gene lookup returns CDR1 SEHNR and CDR2 FQNEAQ (reference sequence).

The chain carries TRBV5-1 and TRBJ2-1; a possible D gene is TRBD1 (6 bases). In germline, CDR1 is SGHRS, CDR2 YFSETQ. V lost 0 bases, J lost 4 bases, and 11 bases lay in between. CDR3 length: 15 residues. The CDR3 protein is CASSLGDTGYNEQFF. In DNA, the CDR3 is TGCGCCAGCAGCTTGGGGGACACGGGGTACAATGAGCAGTTCTTC.

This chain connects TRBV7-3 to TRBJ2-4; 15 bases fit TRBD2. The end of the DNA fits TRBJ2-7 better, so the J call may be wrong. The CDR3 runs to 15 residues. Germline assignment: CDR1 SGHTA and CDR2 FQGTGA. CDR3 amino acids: CASSWGTSGGNEQYF. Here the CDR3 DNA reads TGTGCCAGCAGCTGGGGGACTAGCGGGGGGAACGAGCAGTACTTC.

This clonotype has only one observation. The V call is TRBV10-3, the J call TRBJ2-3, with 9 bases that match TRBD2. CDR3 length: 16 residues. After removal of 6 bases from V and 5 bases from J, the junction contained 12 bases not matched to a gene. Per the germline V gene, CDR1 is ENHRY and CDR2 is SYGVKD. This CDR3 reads CAIRPAAGGGEDTQYF. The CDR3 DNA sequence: TGTGCCATCAGACCCGCGGCGGGAGGGGGAGAAGATACGCAGTATTTT.

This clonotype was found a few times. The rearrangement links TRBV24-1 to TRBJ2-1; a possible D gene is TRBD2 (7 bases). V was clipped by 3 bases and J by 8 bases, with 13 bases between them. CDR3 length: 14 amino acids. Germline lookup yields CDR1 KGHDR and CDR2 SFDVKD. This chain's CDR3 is CATSDAGGLDEQFF. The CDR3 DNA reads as TGTGCCACCAGTGATGCCGGGGGGCTGGATGAGCAGTTCTTC.

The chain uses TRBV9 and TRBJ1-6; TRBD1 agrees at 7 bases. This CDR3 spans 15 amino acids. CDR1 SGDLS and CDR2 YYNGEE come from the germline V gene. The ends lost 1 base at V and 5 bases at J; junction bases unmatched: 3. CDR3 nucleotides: TGTGCCAGCAGCGTAAAGGGGGCAAATAATTCACCCCTCCACTTT. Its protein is CASSVKGANNSPLHF.

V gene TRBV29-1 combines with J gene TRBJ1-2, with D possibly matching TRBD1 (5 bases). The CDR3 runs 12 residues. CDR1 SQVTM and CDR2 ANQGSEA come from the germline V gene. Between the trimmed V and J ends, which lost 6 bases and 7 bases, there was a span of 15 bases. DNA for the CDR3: TGCAGCGTGATTTCGGGACGCTGTGGCTACACCTTC. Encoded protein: CSVISGRCGYTF.

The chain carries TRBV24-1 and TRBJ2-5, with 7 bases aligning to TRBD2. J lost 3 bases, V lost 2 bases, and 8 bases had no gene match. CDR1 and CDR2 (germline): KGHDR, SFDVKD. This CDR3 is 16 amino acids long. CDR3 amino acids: CATSDSTSRSKETQYF. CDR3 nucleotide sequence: TGTGCCACCAGTGATTCGACTAGCAGGAGCAAAGAGACCCAGTACTTC.

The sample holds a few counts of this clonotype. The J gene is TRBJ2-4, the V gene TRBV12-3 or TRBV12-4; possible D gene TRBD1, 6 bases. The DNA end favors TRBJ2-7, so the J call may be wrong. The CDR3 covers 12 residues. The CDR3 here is CATRDKWDEQYF. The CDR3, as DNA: TGTGCCACCCGGGACAAATGGGACGAGCAGTACTTC.

The CDR3 region has the DNA TGTGCCAGCAGACCCGGACAGGGAAGGAGGTTAGCTTTCTTT. The encoded protein is CASRPGQGRRLAFF. The chain couples TRBV12-3 or TRBV12-4 to TRBJ1-1; 8 bases line up with TRBD1. The V gene end was trimmed by 6 bases and the J gene end by 10 bases; junction bases not matched to a gene: 13. The CDR3 extends over 14 amino acids.

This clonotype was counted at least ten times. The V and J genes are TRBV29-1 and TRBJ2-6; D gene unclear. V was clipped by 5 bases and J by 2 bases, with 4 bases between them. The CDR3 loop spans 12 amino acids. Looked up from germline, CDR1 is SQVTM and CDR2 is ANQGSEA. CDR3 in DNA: TGCAGCGTTCTGGCTGGGGCCAACGTCCTGACTTTC. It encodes CSVLAGANVLTF.

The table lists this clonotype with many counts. The CDR3: CASSLVLGGTGGYEQYF. Here the CDR3 DNA reads TGTGCCAGCAGCTTAGTCCTGGGTGGGACAGGAGGCTACGAGCAGTACTTC. The chain has TRBV7-6 and TRBJ2-7, with TRBD1 matching over 8 bases. The CDR3 length is 17 residues. V lost 1 base and J lost 3; bases outside the gene matches: 11. Germline-derived CDR1 and CDR2 are SGHVS and FNYEAQ.